The next 18 T cell receptor beta chains were all read from a single sample in a study of T cell clonotyping in hematopoietic cell transplantation. Clones were sequenced by immunoSEQ multiplex PCR, and TCRdb holds only the in-frame ones, with some missing. The repertoire holds some 6,500 clones, with roughly 90% as singletons. Here the sequenced sample was peripheral blood mononuclear cells, taken 180 days after allogeneic stem cell transplant. These receptors originate from a female patient aged 50 to 60 who had an allogeneic stem cell transplant from an unrelated donor, so the T cells may come from the graft donor. Some clones in this sample may be carry-over from other donors' samples.

The count of this clone is one. The rearrangement links TRBV6-6 to TRBJ1-1; D possibly corresponds to TRBD1 (5 bases). This CDR3 has 12 amino acids. With 4 bases removed from V and 8 bases from J, the gap between germline ends came to 11 bases. In germline, CDR1 is MNHNY, CDR2 SVGAGI (reference sequence). The CDR3 here is CASSLMSGEAFF. CDR3 DNA: TGTGCCAGCAGTTTGATGTCAGGGGAAGCTTTCTTT.

The chain has TRBV10-3 and TRBJ2-3; the D gene could be TRBD1 or TRBD2 (5 bases each). The V end was cut by 0 bases, the J end by 2 bases, with 15 bases between. Germline values: CDR1 ENHRY, CDR2 SYGVKD. The CDR3 extends over 17 amino acids. The DNA for the CDR3 is TGTGCCATCAGTGAGTCGACGGGGTGGGGGACCACAGATACGCAGTATTTT. Translating gives CAISESTGWGTTDTQYF.

This clone occurred once. The V and J genes are TRBV5-1 and TRBJ2-2, with 7 bases lining up with TRBD1. The CDR3 covers 15 residues. Germline V lookup: CDR1 SGHRS, CDR2 YFSETQ. With V trimmed by 3 bases and J by 1 base, 3 bases remained unmatched. This chain's CDR3 is CASSSRQGNTGELFF. The CDR3 DNA reads as TGCGCCAGCAGCTCCCGACAGGGGAACACCGGGGAGCTGTTTTTT. The full variable domain, its missing parts supplied by reference TRBV5-1 and TRBJ2-2, is KAGVTQTPRYLIKTRGQQVTLSCSPISGHRSVSWYQQTPGQGLQFLFEYFSETQRNKGNFPGRFSGRQFSNSRSEMNVSTLELGDSALYLCASSSRQGNTGELFFGEGSRLTVL.

J is TRBJ2-5 and V is TRBV9; weak D call: TRBD1 (5 bases). Trimming removed 3 bases from V and 5 bases from J, with 17 bases in between. This CDR3 comprises 15 residues. Looked up from germline, CDR1 is SGDLS and CDR2 is YYNGEE. Here the CDR3 reads CASSARVGGGETQYF. CDR3 nucleotide sequence: TGTGCCAGCAGCGCCAGGGTTGGTGGTGGGGAGACCCAGTACTTC.

The chain carries TRBV6-5 and TRBJ2-7; possible D gene TRBD1, 6 bases. The CDR3 totals 15 residues. Deletions cut 0 bases from V and 2 bases from J, with 11 bases between. From germline, CDR1 is MNHEY and CDR2 SVGAGI. The CDR3 protein is CASSYSYRDTYEQYF. As DNA, the CDR3 is TGTGCCAGCAGTTACTCGTACAGGGATACCTACGAGCAGTACTTC.

CDR3 in amino acids: CASSKEGQVFETQYF. The CDR3 DNA is TGCGCCAGCAGCAAGGAGGGACAGGTGTTTGAGACCCAGTACTTC. The chain couples TRBV5-1 to TRBJ2-5; the match to TRBD1 covers 8 bases. This CDR3 comprises 15 residues. The V and J ends lost 4 bases and 5 bases, in that order; junction bases with no gene match: 10. CDR1 SGHRS and CDR2 YFSETQ come from the germline V gene.

V is TRBV19 and J is TRBJ2-7, with 12 bases lining up with TRBD1. V lost 6 bases, J lost 4 bases, and 7 bases stayed unmatched. CDR1 LNHDA and CDR2 SQIVND come from the germline V gene (reference sequence). The CDR3 consists of 15 residues. This CDR3 reads CASSRGTGGLYEQYF. CDR3 DNA sequence: TGTGCCAGTAGCCGTGGGACAGGGGGCTTATACGAGCAGTACTTC. Supplemented by reference TRBV19 and TRBJ2-7, the full variable domain reads DGGITQSPKYLFRKEGQNVTLSCEQNLNHDAMYWYRQDPGQGLRLIYYSQIVNDFQKGDIAEGYSVSREKKESFPLTVTSAQKNPTAFYLCASSRGTGGLYEQYFGPGTRLTVT.

The chain links TRBV6-4 to TRBJ1-4; 8 bases are a match to TRBD1. Trimming removed 1 base from V and 5 bases from J; junction bases left unmatched: 3. The CDR3 is 15 residues long. From germline, CDR1 is MRHNA and CDR2 SNTAGT. CDR3 bases: TGTGCCAGCAGTGACTTGGACAGGGTAAATGAAAAACTGTTTTTT. Its translation is CASSDLDRVNEKLFF.

J is TRBJ2-5 and V is TRBV6-5; tentative D call: TRBD1 (5 bases). CDR3 length: 13 residues. CDR1 is MNHEY, CDR2 SVGAGI, per germline. Trimming pared 7 bases from V and 2 bases from J, leaving 11 bases between. This CDR3 reads CASNWAGQETQYF. CDR3 DNA: TGTGCCAGCAACTGGGCAGGGCAAGAGACCCAGTACTTC.

The rearrangement joins TRBV5-1 to TRBJ2-7; D is possibly TRBD1 (6 bases). CDR3 size: 13 residues. Germline V gene lookup returns CDR1 SGHRS and CDR2 YFSETQ. Trimming shortened V by 3 bases and J by 1 base, and 8 bases separated the two germline ends. The DNA for the CDR3 is TGCGCCAGCAGCTGGGACATTTCCTACGAGCAGTACTTC. Protein: CASSWDISYEQYF.

The chain uses TRBV5-1 and TRBJ2-5; 8 bases agree with TRBD2. The V and J ends lost 0 bases and 2 bases, in that order; junction bases with no gene match: 6. In germline, CDR1 is SGHRS, CDR2 YFSETQ. There are 16 residues in the CDR3. CDR3 coding DNA: TGCGCCAGCAGCTTGGGATCGGGCGGGGGGCAAGAGACCCAGTACTTC. Translated, it gives CASSLGSGGGQETQYF.

The chain has TRBV29-1 and TRBJ2-3, with D tentatively TRBD2 (7 bases). The CDR3 spans 13 residues. The germline gives CDR1 SQVTM, CDR2 ANQGSEA. Trimming removed 3 bases at V and 4 bases at J, with 11 bases between. The CDR3 sequence: CSVDGRGPDTQYF. In nucleotides, the CDR3 is TGCAGCGTTGACGGGCGGGGGCCAGATACGCAGTATTTT.

The chain has TRBV2 and TRBJ2-7; possibly TRBD1 or TRBD2 for D (6 bases each). Germline-derived CDR1 and CDR2 are SNHLY and FYNNEI. The V gene lost 5 bases and the J gene lost 4 bases, with 15 bases spanning the gap. The CDR3 covers 14 residues. CDR3: CASSRGAINYEQYF. The CDR3 DNA sequence: TGTGCCAGCAGTAGGGGGGCAATAAATTACGAGCAGTACTTC. The entire variable domain, with the rest obtained from reference TRBV2 and TRBJ2-7, is as follows: EPEVTQTPSHQVTQMGQEVILRCVPISNHLYFYWYRQILGQKVEFLVSFYNNEISEKSEIFDDQFSVERPDGSNFTLKIRSTKLEDSAMYFCASSRGAINYEQYFGPGTRLTVT.

This chain joins TRBV18 and TRBJ1-4; no reliable D call. The germline gives CDR1 KGHSH, CDR2 LQKENI. Trimming took 3 bases from V and 10 from J, leaving 9 bases between them. The CDR3 spans 12 residues. The CDR3 spells CASSPPEGKLFF. The CDR3 nucleotides are TGTGCCAGCTCACCCCCAGAGGGAAAACTGTTTTTT.

The genes are TRBV28 and TRBJ1-2; D perhaps matches TRBD1 (5 bases). CDR1 MDHEN and CDR2 SYDVKM come from the germline V gene. The V end lost 2 bases, the J end lost 8 bases, and 18 bases lay between the germline ends. This CDR3 has 15 amino acids. CDR3 bases: TGTGCCAGCAGTTTAGGCAGCACGGGGGGGAGAGGCTACACCTTC. Its protein is CASSLGSTGGRGYTF.

The genes are TRBV5-4 and TRBJ2-6, with a weak D call TRBD1 (6 bases). V was cut by 5 bases and J by 2 bases, with 8 bases left in between. Per the germline V gene, CDR1 is SGHNT and CDR2 is YYREEE (reference sequence). The CDR3 sequence is 14 residues long. The CDR3 region has the DNA TGTGCCAGCAGGGACAGAACTGGGGCCAACGTCCTGACTTTC. This codes for CASRDRTGANVLTF.

This clone was seen a few times. The genes are TRBV6-5 and TRBJ2-7; 7 nucleotides agree with TRBD1. The junction had 12 bases not matched to a gene; V was cut back by 7 bases and J by 9 bases. This CDR3 region has 13 residues. In germline, CDR1 is MNHEY, CDR2 SVGAGI. CDR3 sequence: CASNHRGMNRQYF. Written as DNA, the CDR3 is TGTGCCAGCAACCACAGGGGTATGAATCGGCAGTACTTC.

This rearrangement joins TRBV5-1 to TRBJ1-1; D ambiguous. This CDR3 spans 15 amino acids. The V gene's germline CDR1 is SGHRS and CDR2 YFSETQ. V gave up 4 bases and J gave up 1 base, with 14 bases separating them. CDR3 region: CASSPYPDPNTEAFF. The CDR3 DNA is TGCGCCAGCAGCCCGTACCCAGACCCGAACACTGAAGCTTTCTTT.